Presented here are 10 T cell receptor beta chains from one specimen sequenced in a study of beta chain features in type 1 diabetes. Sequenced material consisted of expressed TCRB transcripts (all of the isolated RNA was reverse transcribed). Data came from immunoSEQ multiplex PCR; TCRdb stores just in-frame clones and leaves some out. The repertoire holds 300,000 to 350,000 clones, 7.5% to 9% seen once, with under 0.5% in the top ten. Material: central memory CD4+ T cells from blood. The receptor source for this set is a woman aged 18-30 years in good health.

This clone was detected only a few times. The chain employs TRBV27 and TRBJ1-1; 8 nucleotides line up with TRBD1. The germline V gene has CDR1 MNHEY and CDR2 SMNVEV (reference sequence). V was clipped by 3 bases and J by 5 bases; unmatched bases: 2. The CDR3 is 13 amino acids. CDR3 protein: CASSFRGRTEAFF. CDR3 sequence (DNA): TGTGCCAGCAGTTTCAGGGGGCGGACTGAAGCTTTCTTT.

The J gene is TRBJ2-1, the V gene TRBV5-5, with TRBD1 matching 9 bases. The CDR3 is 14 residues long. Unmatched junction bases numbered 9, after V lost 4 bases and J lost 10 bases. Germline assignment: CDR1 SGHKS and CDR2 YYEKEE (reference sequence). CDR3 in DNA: TGTGCCAGCAGCCCCCAGGGACAGGGTAACGAGCAGTTCTTC. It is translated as CASSPQGQGNEQFF.

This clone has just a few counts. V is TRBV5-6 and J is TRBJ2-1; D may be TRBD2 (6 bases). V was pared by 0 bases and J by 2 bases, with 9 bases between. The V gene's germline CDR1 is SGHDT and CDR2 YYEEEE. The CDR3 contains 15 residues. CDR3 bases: TGTGCCAGCAGCTTGGGAGGAGGGCCCTACAATGAGCAGTTCTTC. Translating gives CASSLGGGPYNEQFF.

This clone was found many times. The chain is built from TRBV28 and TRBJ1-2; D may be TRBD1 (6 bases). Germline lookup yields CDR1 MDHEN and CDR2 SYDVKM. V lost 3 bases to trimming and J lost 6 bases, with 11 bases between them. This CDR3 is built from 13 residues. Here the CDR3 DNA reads TGTGCCAGCAGTTTCATACAGGGTAATGGCTACACCTTC. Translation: CASSFIQGNGYTF.

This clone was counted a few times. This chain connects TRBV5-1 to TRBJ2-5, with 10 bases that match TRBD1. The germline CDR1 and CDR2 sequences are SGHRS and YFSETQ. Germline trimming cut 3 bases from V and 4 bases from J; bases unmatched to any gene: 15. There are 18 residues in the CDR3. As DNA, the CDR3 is TGCGCCAGCAGCTCCGGGACAGGGGCCCTCTTAAAACGAGAGACCCAGTACTTC. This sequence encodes CASSSGTGALLKRETQYF.

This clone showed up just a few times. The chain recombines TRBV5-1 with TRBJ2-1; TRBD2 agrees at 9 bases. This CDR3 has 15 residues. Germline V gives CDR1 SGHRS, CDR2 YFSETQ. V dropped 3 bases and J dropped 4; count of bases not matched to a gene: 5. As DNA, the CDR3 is TGCGCCAGCAGCTCCGGACTAGCGCATTACAATGAGCAGTTCTTC. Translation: CASSSGLAHYNEQFF.

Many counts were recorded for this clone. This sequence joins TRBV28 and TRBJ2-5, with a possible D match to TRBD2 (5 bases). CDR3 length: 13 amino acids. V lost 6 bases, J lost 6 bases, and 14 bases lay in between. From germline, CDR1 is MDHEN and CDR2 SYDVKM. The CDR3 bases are TGTGCCAGCAGGGGAACTAGTGCCAAGACCCAGTACTTC. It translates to CASRGTSAKTQYF.

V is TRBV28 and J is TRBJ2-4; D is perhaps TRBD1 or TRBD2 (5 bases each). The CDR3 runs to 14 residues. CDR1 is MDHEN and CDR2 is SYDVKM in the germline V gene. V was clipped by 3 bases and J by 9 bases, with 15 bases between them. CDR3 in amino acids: CASSLGPRGGIQYF. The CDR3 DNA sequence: TGTGCCAGCAGTTTGGGACCCCGCGGAGGCATTCAGTACTTC.

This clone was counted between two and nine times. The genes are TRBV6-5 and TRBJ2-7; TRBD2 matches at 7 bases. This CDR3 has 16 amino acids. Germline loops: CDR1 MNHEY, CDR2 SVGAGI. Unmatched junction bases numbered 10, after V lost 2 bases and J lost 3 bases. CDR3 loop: CASSYMSGGPHYEQYF. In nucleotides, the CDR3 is TGTGCCAGCAGTTACATGTCGGGAGGACCTCACTACGAGCAGTACTTC.

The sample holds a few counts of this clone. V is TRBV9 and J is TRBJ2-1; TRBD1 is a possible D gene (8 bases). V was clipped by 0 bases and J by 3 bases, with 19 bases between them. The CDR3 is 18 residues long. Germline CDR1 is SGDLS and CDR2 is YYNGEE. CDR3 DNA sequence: TGTGCCAGCAGCGTAGTGGGAGGGAGAACAGGGGGCTACAATGAGCAGTTCTTC. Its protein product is CASSVVGGRTGGYNEQFF.